This T cell receptor beta chain was obtained from a study of identical twins. Whole-study findings and limits: Donors were not followed over many years; analysis was cross-sectional.

On this clonotype: Its antigen is currently unknown.

J was trimmed by 7 bases and V by 2 bases; bases with no gene match: 7. This CDR3 is 16 amino acids long. From germline, CDR1 is DFQATT and CDR2 SNEGSKA (reference sequence). TCRdb ran MiXCR on the 5' RACE reads and lists one entry per CDR3 protein. The sample holds fewer than 900,000 distinct CDR3 sequences, around a sixth seen once. In addition, the sample was reused for a study of T cells expressing NK-cell markers. That report notes: Sorting in several experiments was restricted by an anti-gamma-delta TCR antibody to alpha-beta TCR T cells. Of CD8+ T cells, about 1.0-8% belonged to dominant NKG2C+ clonotypes in roughly 6 donors. Researchers report these clonotypes also headed the CD3+CD56-NKG2C+ fraction in a few donors.

Sequencing was performed on PBMCs. The chain recombines TRBV20-1 with TRBJ2-2, with 13 nucleotides matching TRBD2. The receptor's source is a woman under 30 in good health. In nucleotides, the CDR3 is TGCAGTGCTAGAAGGACTAGCGGGGGCATTAACGGGGAGCTGTTTTTT. Translation: CSARRTSGGINGELFF.